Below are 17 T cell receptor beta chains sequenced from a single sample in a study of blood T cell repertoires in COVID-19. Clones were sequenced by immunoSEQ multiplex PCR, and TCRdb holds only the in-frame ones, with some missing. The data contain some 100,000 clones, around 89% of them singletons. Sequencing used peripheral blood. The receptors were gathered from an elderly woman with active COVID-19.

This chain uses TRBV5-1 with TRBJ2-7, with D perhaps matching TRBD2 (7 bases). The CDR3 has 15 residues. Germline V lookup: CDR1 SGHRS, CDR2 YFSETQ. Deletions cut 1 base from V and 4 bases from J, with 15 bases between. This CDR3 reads CASSLWGGAIYEQYF. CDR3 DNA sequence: TGCGCCAGCAGCTTGTGGGGGGGCGCGATTTACGAGCAGTACTTC.

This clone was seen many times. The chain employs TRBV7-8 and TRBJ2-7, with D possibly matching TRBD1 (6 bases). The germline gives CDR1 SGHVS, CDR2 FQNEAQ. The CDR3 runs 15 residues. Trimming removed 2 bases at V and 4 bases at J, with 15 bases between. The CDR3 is CASSLLRGQGYEQYF. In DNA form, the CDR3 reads TGTGCCAGCAGCTTACTTCGGGGCCAGGGGTACGAGCAGTACTTC.

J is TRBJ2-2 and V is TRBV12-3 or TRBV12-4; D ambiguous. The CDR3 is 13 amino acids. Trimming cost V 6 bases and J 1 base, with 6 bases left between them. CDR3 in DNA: TGTGCCAGCAGACCTAAGAACACCGGGGAGCTGTTTTTT. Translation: CASRPKNTGELFF.

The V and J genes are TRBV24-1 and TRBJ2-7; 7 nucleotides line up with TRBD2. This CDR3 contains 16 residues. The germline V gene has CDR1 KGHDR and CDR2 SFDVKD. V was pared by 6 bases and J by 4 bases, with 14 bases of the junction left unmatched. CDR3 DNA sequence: TGTGCCACCAGTTCTTCATCGGGGGGTTTGTTTTACGAGCAGTACTTC. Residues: CATSSSSGGLFYEQYF.

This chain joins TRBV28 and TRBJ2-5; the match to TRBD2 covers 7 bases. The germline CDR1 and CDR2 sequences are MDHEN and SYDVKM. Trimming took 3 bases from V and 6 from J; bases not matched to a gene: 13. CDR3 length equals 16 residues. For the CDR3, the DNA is TGTGCCAGCAGTTTGGGAGGGAGTTACGGTGGAAAGACCCAGTACTTC. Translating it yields CASSLGGSYGGKTQYF.

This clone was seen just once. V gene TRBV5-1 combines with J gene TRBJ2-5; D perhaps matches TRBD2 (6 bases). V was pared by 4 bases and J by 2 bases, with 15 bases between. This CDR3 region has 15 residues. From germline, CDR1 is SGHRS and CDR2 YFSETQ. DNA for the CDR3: TGCGCCAGCAGCCCCCTGGCTAGCGCTCAAGAGACCCAGTACTTC. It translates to CASSPLASAQETQYF. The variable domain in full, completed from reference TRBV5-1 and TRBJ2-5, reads KAGVTQTPRYLIKTRGQQVTLSCSPISGHRSVSWYQQTPGQGLQFLFEYFSETQRNKGNFPGRFSGRQFSNSRSEMNVSTLELGDSALYLCASSPLASAQETQYFGPGTRLLVL.

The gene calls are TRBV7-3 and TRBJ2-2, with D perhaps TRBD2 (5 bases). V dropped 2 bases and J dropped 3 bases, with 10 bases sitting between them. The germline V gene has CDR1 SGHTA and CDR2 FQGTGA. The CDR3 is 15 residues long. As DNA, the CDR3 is TGTGCCAGCAGCTTATGGAGCGGAGACACCGGGGAGCTGTTTTTT. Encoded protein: CASSLWSGDTGELFF.

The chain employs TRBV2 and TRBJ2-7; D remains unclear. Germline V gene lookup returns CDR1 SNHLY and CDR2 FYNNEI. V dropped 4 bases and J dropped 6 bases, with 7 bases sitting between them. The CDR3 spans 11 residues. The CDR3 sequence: CASSAGLEQYF. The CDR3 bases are TGTGCCAGCAGTGCGGGTCTCGAGCAGTACTTC.

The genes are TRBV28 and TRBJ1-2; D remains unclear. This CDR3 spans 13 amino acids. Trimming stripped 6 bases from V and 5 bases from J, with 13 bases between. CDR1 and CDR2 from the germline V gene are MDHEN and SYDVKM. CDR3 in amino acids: CASSSGGVYGYTF. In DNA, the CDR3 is TGTGCCAGCAGCTCTGGCGGGGTTTATGGCTACACCTTC.

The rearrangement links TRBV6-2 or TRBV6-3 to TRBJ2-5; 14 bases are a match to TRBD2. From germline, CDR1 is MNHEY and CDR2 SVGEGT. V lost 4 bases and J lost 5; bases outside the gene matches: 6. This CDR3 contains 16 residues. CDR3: CASSSPGTSGSETQYF. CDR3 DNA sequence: TGTGCCAGCAGTTCCCCCGGGACTAGCGGGAGTGAGACCCAGTACTTC.

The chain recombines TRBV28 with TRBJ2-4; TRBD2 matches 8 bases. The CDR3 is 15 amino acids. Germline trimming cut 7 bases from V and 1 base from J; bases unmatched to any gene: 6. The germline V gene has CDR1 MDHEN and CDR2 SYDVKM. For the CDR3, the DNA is TGTGCCAGCAACACGGGGGGGTTTGCCAAAAACATTCAGTACTTC. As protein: CASNTGGFAKNIQYF.

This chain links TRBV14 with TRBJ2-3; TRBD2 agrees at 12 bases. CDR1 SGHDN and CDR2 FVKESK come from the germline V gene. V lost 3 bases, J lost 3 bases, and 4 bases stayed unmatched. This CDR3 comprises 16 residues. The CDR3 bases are TGTGCCAGCAGCCAGGGGACTAGCGGGCTGACAGATACGCAGTATTTT. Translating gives CASSQGTSGLTDTQYF.

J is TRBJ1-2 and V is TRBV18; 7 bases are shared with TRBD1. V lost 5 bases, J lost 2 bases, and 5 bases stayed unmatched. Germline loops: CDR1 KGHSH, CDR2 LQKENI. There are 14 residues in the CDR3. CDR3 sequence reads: CASSSTGENYGYTF. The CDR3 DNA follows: TGTGCCAGCTCATCCACAGGGGAAAACTATGGCTACACCTTC. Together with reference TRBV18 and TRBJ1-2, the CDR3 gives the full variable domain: NAGVMQNPRHLVRRRGQEARLRCSPMKGHSHVYWYRQLPEEGLKFMVYLQKENIIDESGMPKERFSAEFPKEGPSILRIQQVVRGDSAAYFCASSSTGENYGYTFGSGTRLTVV.

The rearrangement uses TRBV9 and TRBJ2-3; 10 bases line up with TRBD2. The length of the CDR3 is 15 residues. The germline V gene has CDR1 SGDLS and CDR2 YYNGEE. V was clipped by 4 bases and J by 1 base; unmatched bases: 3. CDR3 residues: CASSPSGRGTDTQYF. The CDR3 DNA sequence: TGTGCCAGCAGCCCCAGCGGGAGGGGCACAGATACGCAGTATTTT. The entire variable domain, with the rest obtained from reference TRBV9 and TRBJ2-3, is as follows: DSGVTQTPKHLITATGQRVTLRCSPRSGDLSVYWYQQSLDQGLQFLIQYYNGEERAKGNILERFSAQQFPDLHSELNLSSLELGDSALYFCASSPSGRGTDTQYFGPGTRLTVL.

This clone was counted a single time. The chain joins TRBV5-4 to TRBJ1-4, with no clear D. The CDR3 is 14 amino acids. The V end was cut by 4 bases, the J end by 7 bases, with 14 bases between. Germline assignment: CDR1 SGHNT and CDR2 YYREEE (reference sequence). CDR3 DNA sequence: TGTGCCAGCAGCCCGACCGCGGCCGGTGAAAAACTGTTTTTT. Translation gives CASSPTAAGEKLFF.

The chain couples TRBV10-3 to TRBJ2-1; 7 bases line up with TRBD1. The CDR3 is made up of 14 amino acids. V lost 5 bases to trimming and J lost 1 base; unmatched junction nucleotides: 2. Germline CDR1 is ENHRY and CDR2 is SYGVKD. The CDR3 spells CAISNRGSYNEQFF. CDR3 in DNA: TGTGCCATCAGTAACAGGGGTTCCTACAATGAGCAGTTCTTC.

The CDR3 DNA is TGTGCCAGCAGCCAAGGACCCGCCGGGACTAGAGTCCAAGAGACCCAGTACTTC. It codes for CASSQGPAGTRVQETQYF. The genes are TRBV3-1 (or the pseudogene TRBV3-2) and TRBJ2-5; 8 nucleotides match TRBD2. The trim removed 1 base at V and 1 base at J, leaving 11 bases unmatched. The germline CDR1 and CDR2 sequences are LGHDT and YNNKEL (reference sequence). There are 18 residues in the CDR3.